Following are 13 T cell receptor beta chains from one sample sequenced in a study of OX40 agonist ivuxolimab in advanced cancers. TCRdb keeps only in-frame clones here, not all; method: immunoSEQ multiplex PCR. The sample yields 80,000 to 100,000 clones, roughly nine tenths seen once. The source was CD4+ or CD8+ T cells sorted from blood, collected in a trial of the OX40 agonist ivuxolimab. Source of these receptors: an adult with an advanced solid tumor such as melanoma, head and neck, liver or kidney cancer.

This clone was observed a few times. The chain combines TRBV2 with TRBJ1-1; D possibly corresponds to TRBD1 (5 bases). Trimming took 7 bases from V and 1 from J, leaving 13 bases between them. Looked up from germline, CDR1 is SNHLY and CDR2 is FYNNEI. This CDR3 spans 14 amino acids. CDR3 protein: CASNFRAENTEAFF. The CDR3 bases are TGTGCCAGCAATTTCAGGGCGGAGAACACTGAAGCTTTCTTT.

This rearrangement joins TRBV7-6 to TRBJ2-5; the match to TRBD2 covers 8 bases. V shed 5 bases, J shed 2 bases, and the junction held 16 bases outside the gene matches. Germline-derived CDR1 and CDR2 are SGHVS and FNYEAQ. This CDR3 is built from 18 residues. The CDR3 DNA sequence: TGTGCCAGCAGCCCCAGGACTAGCCCCGGGGGGGGGCAAGAGACCCAGTACTTC. This codes for CASSPRTSPGGGQETQYF.

V is TRBV5-4 and J is TRBJ2-7; the match to TRBD2 covers 12 bases. In germline, CDR1 is SGHNT, CDR2 YYREEE (reference sequence). This CDR3 has 16 residues. J gave up 6 bases and V 4 bases, and 11 bases lay outside the gene matches. This CDR3 is CASSLGLAGPPLEQYF. CDR3 bases: TGTGCCAGCAGCCTAGGACTAGCGGGACCACCGCTCGAGCAGTACTTC.

The CDR3 loop reads CASSQGDGTRHVQYF. The DNA of the CDR3 is TGCGCCAGCAGCCAAGGGGACGGGACCAGGCATGTCCAGTACTTC. V is TRBV4-1 and J is TRBJ2-4; D assignment may be TRBD1 or TRBD2 (5 bases each). The V gene lost 1 base and the J gene lost 13 bases, with 20 bases spanning the gap. The CDR3 has 15 residues. Germline CDR1 is MGHRA and CDR2 is YSYEKL.

The rearrangement links TRBV7-6 to TRBJ2-1; D is unresolved. This CDR3 is 14 amino acids long. CDR1 is SGHVS and CDR2 is FNYEAQ in the germline V gene. Trimming removed 1 base from V and 4 bases from J, with 8 bases in between. In DNA, the CDR3 is TGTGCCAGCAGCTTAGTTGGCCAGTACAATGAGCAGTTCTTC. This gives the protein CASSLVGQYNEQFF.

The V gene is TRBV6-1, the J gene TRBJ1-3, with D uncertain. Germline CDR1 is MNHNS and CDR2 is SASEGT. CDR3 size: 15 residues. V lost 2 bases to trimming and J lost 0 bases, with 8 bases between them. The CDR3 region has the DNA TGTGCCAGCAGTGAAATTTTAGGCTCTGGAAACACCATATATTTT. It is translated as CASSEILGSGNTIYF.

The rearrangement links TRBV6-6 to TRBJ2-5; 7 nucleotides agree with TRBD2. The trim removed 7 bases at V and 2 bases at J, leaving 10 bases unmatched. In germline, CDR1 is MNHNY, CDR2 SVGAGI (reference sequence). This CDR3 contains 15 residues. For the CDR3, the DNA is TGTGCCAGCATGGGGGAGACGGGGGGACAAGAGACCCAGTACTTC. Translation: CASMGETGGQETQYF.

The J gene is TRBJ1-3, the V gene TRBV4-2, with D uncertain. The CDR3 totals 15 residues. With 4 bases removed from V and 1 base from J, the gap between germline ends came to 11 bases. Germline values: CDR1 LGHNA, CDR2 YNFKEQ. For the CDR3, the DNA is TGTGCCAGCAGCCGGCTAGACTCATCTGGAAACACCATATATTTT. Protein product: CASSRLDSSGNTIYF.

V gene TRBV4-2 combines with J gene TRBJ2-7; 8 nucleotides agree with TRBD1. Germline trimming cut 1 base from V and 2 bases from J; bases unmatched to any gene: 10. The CDR3 length is 17 residues. CDR1 and CDR2 (germline): LGHNA, YNFKEQ. The CDR3 region is CASSQVRTGMIPYEQYF. The CDR3 DNA is TGTGCCAGCAGCCAAGTCAGGACAGGGATGATACCCTACGAGCAGTACTTC.

The rearrangement links TRBV5-4 to TRBJ2-4, with D maybe TRBD2 (5 bases). This CDR3 comprises 17 residues. Germline lookup yields CDR1 SGHNT and CDR2 YYREEE (reference sequence). Trimming stripped 1 base from V and 2 bases from J, with 16 bases between. The CDR3, as DNA: TGTGCCAGCAGCTTGATGACGGAGACTACAACCAAAAACATTCAGTACTTC. Translated, it gives CASSLMTETTTKNIQYF.

J is TRBJ2-7 and V is TRBV19, with TRBD1 matching over 9 bases. The CDR3 has 15 amino acids. Germline V gene sequence: CDR1 LNHDA, CDR2 SQIVND (reference sequence). V shed 1 base, J shed 5 bases, and the junction held 6 bases outside the gene matches. CDR3 DNA: TGTGCCAGTAGTATAGTTGGGACAGGGTCCCACGAGCAGTACTTC. Its translation is CASSIVGTGSHEQYF.

The genes are TRBV4-1 and TRBJ2-2; the D gene is possibly TRBD1 (5 bases). The CDR3 contains 15 residues. Germline V lookup: CDR1 MGHRA, CDR2 YSYEKL. V lost 1 base, J lost 5 bases, and 11 bases lay in between. The CDR3 bases are TGCGCCAGCAGCCAAGGCAGGGTTGGGACCGGGGAGCTGTTTTTT. Translating it yields CASSQGRVGTGELFF.

The chain combines TRBV20-1 with TRBJ2-2; no definite D call. V was trimmed by 6 bases and J by 4 bases, leaving 6 bases between them. Looked up from germline, CDR1 is DFQATT and CDR2 is SNEGSKA (reference sequence). There are 11 residues in the CDR3. CDR3 DNA: TGCAGTGCGGAGCTCACCGGGGAGCTGTTTTTT. Protein product: CSAELTGELFF.